Presented here are 28 T cell receptor beta chains from one specimen sequenced in a study of graft-versus-host responses after intestinal transplantation. No antigen is known for these receptors. Sequenced by immunoSEQ multiplex PCR; TCRdb stores in-frame clones only, minus some. Of about 110,000 clones listed, just under 95% were seen once; the top ten hold 0.45% to 0.65%. The sample here was unstimulated CD8+ T cells sorted from spleen or lymph node cells, taken before intestinal transplant. These receptor sequences come from a human donor who received an intestinal transplant.

The genes are TRBV19 and TRBJ2-2; the D gene is possibly TRBD1 (6 bases). Trimming took 2 bases from V and 2 from J, leaving 12 bases between them. The CDR3 runs to 16 residues. Germline lookup yields CDR1 LNHDA and CDR2 SQIVND (reference sequence). The DNA of the CDR3 is TGTGCCAGTAGTATATGGGGACACCCAAACACCGGGGAGCTGTTTTTT. This sequence encodes CASSIWGHPNTGELFF.

The chain couples TRBV4-1 to TRBJ2-1; 12 bases fit TRBD2. Trimming removed 4 bases from V and 5 bases from J; junction bases left unmatched: 6. CDR1 is MGHRA, CDR2 YSYEKL, per germline. This CDR3 region has 16 residues. The CDR3 loop is CASSRARLAGDNEQFF. The CDR3 nucleotides read TGCGCCAGCAGCCGAGCCAGACTAGCGGGGGACAATGAGCAGTTCTTC.

The genes are TRBV18 and TRBJ2-2; TRBD1 matches at 12 bases. V lost 2 bases, J lost 5 bases, and 15 bases stayed unmatched. The CDR3 has 20 residues. CDR1 and CDR2 from the germline V gene are KGHSH and LQKENI. Here the CDR3 DNA reads TGTGCCAGCTCACCAATGGGACAGGGGGCAATTCGTAGCCAAACCGGGGAGCTGTTTTTT. Amino acids: CASSPMGQGAIRSQTGELFF.

Comment on this clone: The conserved final phenylalanine or tryptophan is absent from the CDR3, which likely points to a read error. No DNA is shown, since the ends of the CDR3 on it are uncertain; the CDR3 is the one TCRdb lists. The rearrangement links TRBV5-8 to TRBJ1-2. CDR1 SGHTS and CDR2 YDEGEE come from the germline V gene. The CDR3 is 10 residues long, counting both termini. This CDR3 reads CASSLSPSAC.

The chain has TRBV7-8 and TRBJ2-5; D remains ambiguous. V lost 10 bases and J 3 bases, leaving 15 bases between the germline ends. In germline, CDR1 is SGHVS, CDR2 FQNEAQ. This CDR3 contains 13 residues. In DNA, the CDR3 is TGTGCCACCGTCGGCGGTGATGAAGAGACCCAGTACTTC. This sequence encodes CATVGGDEETQYF.

The V call is TRBV27, the J call TRBJ2-1, with 10 positions matching TRBD2. Losses at the gene ends were 2 bases for V and 7 bases for J; bases not matched to a gene: 8. Germline V lookup: CDR1 MNHEY, CDR2 SMNVEV (reference sequence). CDR3 size: 16 residues. CDR3 nucleotide sequence: TGTGCCAGCAGTTTAGTGGCTAGCGGGAGATATAATGAGCAGTTCTTC. Protein product: CASSLVASGRYNEQFF.

The chain carries TRBV14 and TRBJ2-6; D possibly matches TRBD1 or TRBD2 (6 bases each). V was trimmed by 4 bases and J by 4 bases, leaving 17 bases between them. Germline CDR1 and CDR2: SGHDN and FVKESK. The CDR3 totals 17 residues. The CDR3 nucleotides are TGTGCCAGCAGCCCCAAACTTACAGGGAGGGGGGCCAACGTCCTGACTTTC. Translation: CASSPKLTGRGANVLTF.

The genes are TRBV19 and TRBJ2-1; D call uncertain. Looked up from germline, CDR1 is LNHDA and CDR2 is SQIVND (reference sequence). The CDR3 is made up of 13 amino acids. V dropped 5 bases and J dropped 4 bases, with 9 bases sitting between them. The CDR3 loop reads CASSSEPYNEQFF. The CDR3 DNA sequence: TGTGCCAGTAGTTCTGAACCTTACAATGAGCAGTTCTTC.

This clone was seen once. This rearrangement joins TRBV4-1 to TRBJ2-7; 14 bases agree with TRBD2. The CDR3 totals 16 residues. The V gene's germline CDR1 is MGHRA and CDR2 YSYEKL. J gave up 2 bases and V 3 bases, and 3 bases lay outside the gene matches. CDR3 bases: TGCGCCAGCAGCCAGGGACTAGCGGGAGTACCCTACGAGCAGTACTTC. Translating gives CASSQGLAGVPYEQYF.

The chain joins TRBV7-9 to TRBJ2-3; D is possibly TRBD2 (5 bases). The CDR3 is 16 amino acids. Germline lookup yields CDR1 SEHNR and CDR2 FQNEAQ (reference sequence). V was trimmed by 5 bases and J by 3 bases, leaving 18 bases between them. This CDR3 reads CASSPFPAESTDTQYF. The CDR3 DNA reads TGTGCCAGCAGCCCCTTCCCAGCGGAGAGTACAGATACGCAGTATTTT.

V and J are TRBV6-1 and TRBJ2-1; the D is unclear. The V end lost 6 bases, the J end lost 0 bases, and 9 bases lay between the germline ends. This CDR3 region has 14 residues. Germline CDR1 MNHNS, CDR2 SASEGT. The CDR3 sequence: CASRDESSYNEQFF. The CDR3 coding sequence is TGTGCCAGCAGGGACGAGAGCTCCTACAATGAGCAGTTCTTC.

The sample holds one count of this clone. CDR3: CASSESTREAFF. CDR3 sequence (DNA): TGTGCCAGCAGTGAGTCGACGCGGGAAGCTTTCTTT. The chain recombines TRBV2 with TRBJ1-1; D is uncertain. Looked up from germline, CDR1 is SNHLY and CDR2 is FYNNEI. The V gene lost 3 bases and the J gene lost 8 bases, with 10 bases spanning the gap. CDR3 length equals 12 residues.

Written as DNA, the CDR3 is TGCAGCGTTGCAGGTACGGGGTACAATGAGCAGTTCTTC. Encoded protein: CSVAGTGYNEQFF. The rearrangement joins TRBV29-1 to TRBJ2-1; D is possibly TRBD2 (5 bases). CDR1 and CDR2 (germline): SQVTM, ANQGSEA. This CDR3 contains 13 residues. Trimming removed 4 bases from V and 4 bases from J, with 11 bases in between.

The rearrangement joins TRBV7-9 to TRBJ2-5, with 10 positions matching TRBD2. Germline CDR1 SEHNR, CDR2 FQNEAQ (reference sequence). The CDR3 has 16 amino acids. The trim removed 5 bases at V and 4 bases at J, leaving 10 bases unmatched. The CDR3 region is CASSRIVAGGGETQYF. The CDR3 DNA is TGTGCCAGCAGCCGTATAGTAGCGGGAGGAGGAGAGACCCAGTACTTC.

The genes are TRBV6-6 and TRBJ2-3; D is possibly TRBD1 (7 bases). Germline CDR1 reads MNHNY; CDR2 reads SVGAGI (reference sequence). Trimming left V 2 bases short and J 0 bases short, with 12 bases between. This CDR3 has 16 amino acids. The CDR3 reads CASSYVRGTSTDTQYF. The CDR3 bases are TGTGCCAGCAGTTACGTCAGGGGGACTAGCACAGATACGCAGTATTTT.

This sequence joins TRBV11-2 and TRBJ2-7, with TRBD2 identical over 8 bases. V lost 1 base to trimming and J lost 3 bases; unmatched junction nucleotides: 5. The CDR3 runs 15 residues. Germline lookup yields CDR1 SGHAT and CDR2 FQNNGV. CDR3 region: CASSLAAGGFYEQYF. The DNA for the CDR3 is TGTGCCAGCAGCTTAGCGGCGGGAGGCTTCTACGAGCAGTACTTC.

The chain is built from TRBV5-5 and TRBJ1-2; tentative D call: TRBD1 (5 bases). Trimming stripped 0 bases from V and 6 bases from J, with 15 bases between. CDR1 and CDR2 (germline): SGHKS, YYEKEE (reference sequence). This CDR3 has 15 residues. The CDR3 loop is CASSLEAGPVDGYTF. CDR3 in DNA: TGTGCCAGCAGCTTGGAGGCAGGGCCTGTCGATGGCTACACCTTC. Variable domain in full (rest from reference TRBV5-5 and TRBJ1-2): DAGVTQSPTHLIKTRGQQVTLRCSPISGHKSVSWYQQVLGQGPQFIFQYYEKEERGRGNFPDRFSARQFPNYSSELNVNALLLGDSALYLCASSLEAGPVDGYTFGSGTRLTVV.

The chain carries TRBV5-6 and TRBJ1-5; a possible D gene is TRBD1 (6 bases). Germline CDR1 is SGHDT and CDR2 is YYEEEE. Deletions cut 2 bases from V and 5 bases from J, with 14 bases between. CDR3 length equals 15 residues. CDR3 loop: CASSLTGRRYQPQHF. CDR3 in DNA: TGTGCCAGCAGCTTAACAGGGAGACGGTATCAGCCCCAGCATTTT.

The rearrangement links TRBV2 to TRBJ2-7, with 8 nucleotides matching TRBD1. The CDR3 loop spans 16 amino acids. The trim removed 0 bases at V and 2 bases at J, leaving 6 bases unmatched. Per the germline V gene, CDR1 is SNHLY and CDR2 is FYNNEI. CDR3 in DNA: TGTGCCAGCAGTGAAGCGGTCTCAGGGGGCCCCTACGAGCAGTACTTC. Amino acid sequence: CASSEAVSGGPYEQYF.

CDR3 in DNA: TGTGCCAGCAGTTTATCCGTTTCAGGCACTGAAGCTTTCTTT. Translating it yields CASSLSVSGTEAFF. The J gene is TRBJ1-1, the V gene TRBV27, with unresolved D. CDR1 and CDR2 (germline): MNHEY, SMNVEV (reference sequence). The CDR3 covers 14 residues. V gave up 0 bases and J gave up 4 bases, with 9 bases separating them.

In its sample, this clone was seen once. This chain uses TRBV7-9 with TRBJ2-7; TRBD1 might be the D (6 bases). CDR1 is SEHNR and CDR2 is FQNEAQ in the germline V gene (reference sequence). Deletions cut 5 bases from V and 7 bases from J, with 21 bases between. This CDR3 region has 15 residues. The CDR3 loop reads CASSQAGGPTGEQYF. The DNA of the CDR3 is TGTGCCAGCAGCCAGGCGGGCGGCCCTACAGGGGAGCAGTACTTC.

The chain couples TRBV7-8 to TRBJ2-1; D perhaps matches TRBD2 (6 bases). The germline CDR1 and CDR2 sequences are SGHVS and FQNEAQ. V was cut by 2 bases and J by 3 bases, with 23 bases left in between. The CDR3 loop spans 19 amino acids. CDR3 sequence reads: CASSLNPTGSSGFYNEQFF. The CDR3 DNA reads TGTGCCAGCAGCTTAAATCCGACCGGGAGTTCTGGATTCTACAATGAGCAGTTCTTC.

The J gene is TRBJ2-7, the V gene TRBV19; 12 bases fit TRBD2. There are 13 residues in the CDR3. CDR1 is LNHDA, CDR2 SQIVND, per germline (reference sequence). Germline trimming cut 10 bases from V and 7 bases from J; bases unmatched to any gene: 8. The CDR3 is CATRLAGVEEQYF. For the CDR3, the DNA is TGTGCCACCAGACTAGCGGGAGTGGAAGAGCAGTACTTC.

V gene TRBV6-5 combines with J gene TRBJ2-1, with 8 bases identical to TRBD2. The germline CDR1 and CDR2 sequences are MNHEY and SVGAGI. The trim removed 11 bases at V and 6 bases at J, leaving 0 bases unmatched. The length of the CDR3 is 10 residues. DNA for the CDR3: TGTGCCGCGGGGGGCAATGAGCAGTTCTTC. This codes for CAAGGNEQFF.

The chain recombines TRBV19 with TRBJ2-7, with 9 bases lining up with TRBD1. Unmatched junction bases numbered 10, after V lost 6 bases and J lost 7 bases. This CDR3 region has 14 residues. The V gene's germline CDR1 is LNHDA and CDR2 SQIVND (reference sequence). CDR3 DNA: TGTGCCAGTAGCAATCAACAGGGGGCGAGAGAGCAGTACTTC. Its protein is CASSNQQGAREQYF.

The genes are TRBV6-6 and TRBJ2-7; the D gene is possibly TRBD2 (5 bases). The germline V and J ends were trimmed by 6 bases and 2 bases, with 20 bases remaining between them. The CDR3 contains 16 residues. Germline values: CDR1 MNHNY, CDR2 SVGAGI (reference sequence). The CDR3: CASRRGRYVGAYEQYF. CDR3 coding DNA: TGTGCCAGCAGGCGAGGACGTTATGTGGGAGCCTACGAGCAGTACTTC.

The rearrangement uses TRBV9 and TRBJ1-2; D is unclear. The CDR3 runs to 13 residues. V was cut by 2 bases and J by 11 bases, with 16 bases left in between. Germline assignment: CDR1 SGDLS and CDR2 YYNGEE. The CDR3: CASSVGVPPRYTF. CDR3 DNA: TGTGCCAGCAGCGTGGGAGTTCCCCCTAGGTACACCTTC.

The V and J genes are TRBV7-2 and TRBJ2-1; D could derive from TRBD1 or TRBD2 (5 bases each). V lost 4 bases and J lost 7, with 14 bases in between. The CDR3 extends over 14 amino acids. CDR1 and CDR2 (germline): SGHTA, FQGNSA. The CDR3 sequence is CASSWGSNRNEQFF. As DNA, the CDR3 is TGTGCCAGCAGCTGGGGGAGTAATAGGAATGAGCAGTTCTTC.